Each of the 3 T cell receptor beta chains below was sequenced from the same sample in a study of T-cell reconstitution after alpha-beta-depleted transplantation in children. Unique molecular identifiers were used to barcode this TCRbeta library. Via MiXCR, TCRdb re-called the PCR reads, giving one row per CDR3 protein. The profile shows hundreds of thousands of distinct CDR3 sequences, roughly 13% of them singletons. This material consisted of PBMCs, mostly from graft donor cells, taken 360 days after TCRalphabeta/CD19-depleted stem cell transplant. The receptor source for this set is a male patient younger than 18 who had a stem cell transplant for acute myeloid leukemia, so the T cells may come from the graft donor.

This clonotype has only a few counts. V is TRBV2 and J is TRBJ2-7, with 7 bases that match TRBD1. Germline-derived CDR1 and CDR2 are SNHLY and FYNNEI. V shed 4 bases, J shed 4 bases, and the junction held 4 bases outside the gene matches. The CDR3 totals 13 residues. CDR3 loop: CASSGQGRYEQYF. The CDR3 DNA sequence: TGTGCCAGCAGTGGACAGGGAAGGTACGAGCAGTACTTC.

There are many counts of this clonotype. V is TRBV6-2 or TRBV6-3 and J is TRBJ2-7, with TRBD1 matching 8 bases. V dropped 4 bases and J dropped 8; count of bases not matched to a gene: 10. This CDR3 spans 14 amino acids. Germline-derived CDR1 and CDR2 are MNHEY and SVGEGT. CDR3 sequence (DNA): TGTGCCAGCAGTTTGGACAGGGCATTGGTTAAGCAGTACTTC. This translates into CASSLDRALVKQYF.

The genes are TRBV24-1 and TRBJ2-7; D uncertain. V was pared by 4 bases and J by 3 bases, with 12 bases between. From germline, CDR1 is KGHDR and CDR2 SFDVKD. This CDR3 is 14 amino acids long. The CDR3 region has the DNA TGTGCCACCAGTGACCACTTGCGAGGCTACGAGCAGTACTTC. This encodes CATSDHLRGYEQYF.